This T cell receptor (beta chain) was sequenced in a study of blood T cell repertoires in COVID-19. Study in general: The United States, Italy and Spain provided the acute and convalescent COVID-19 samples. PBMCs, B-cell-depleted T cells, or T cells provided the cDNA or gDNA that made up the material.

TCRdb keeps only in-frame clones here, not all; method: immunoSEQ multiplex PCR. This table has 400,000 to 500,000 clones, around 87% appearing once. The CDR3 spans 15 residues. Trimming took 0 bases from V and 4 from J, leaving 15 bases between them. Germline CDR1 SQVTM, CDR2 ANQGSEA. This TCR was recovered from a woman in her 40s who had recovered from COVID-19. The sample was PBMCs or T cells enriched from blood (not recorded which). The rearrangement links TRBV29-1 to TRBJ1-1; a weak D match, TRBD1 (6 bases). CDR3 region: CSVEEFGSGVTEAFF. For the CDR3, the DNA is TGCAGCGTTGAAGAGTTCGGGTCAGGGGTCACTGAAGCTTTCTTT.